This passage covers 4 T cell receptor beta chains from one sample sequenced in a study of identifying expanded T cells in peripheral blood. The table came from immunoSEQ multiplex PCR; TCRdb's copy has only in-frame clones and leaves some out. The sample holds about 97,000 clones, approximately 88% seen once. The specimen was blood. The origin of the receptors is a person aged 18 to 75 in good health.

This clone appeared once. The gene calls are TRBV7-3 and TRBJ2-7; TRBD1 aligns across 12 bases. Germline trimming cut 3 bases from V and 5 bases from J; bases unmatched to any gene: 2. CDR3 length equals 14 residues. Germline CDR1 reads SGHTA; CDR2 reads FQGTGA. This chain's CDR3 is CASSFGTGGDEQYF. CDR3 DNA: TGTGCCAGCAGCTTCGGGACAGGGGGCGACGAGCAGTACTTC.

V is TRBV5-8 and J is TRBJ1-4; no firm D call. CDR1 is SGHTS and CDR2 is YDEGEE in the germline V gene. CDR3 size: 14 residues. V lost 2 bases, J lost 8 bases, and 13 bases lay in between. CDR3 coding DNA: TGTGCCAGCAGCTTCCCAGCTAAGGGAGAAAAACTGTTTTTT. Protein product: CASSFPAKGEKLFF.

This chain connects TRBV7-2 to TRBJ2-5, with 14 bases matching TRBD2. The CDR3 extends over 15 amino acids. Trimming removed 5 bases from V and 5 bases from J; junction bases left unmatched: 4. From germline, CDR1 is SGHTA and CDR2 FQGNSA. The CDR3 bases are TGTGCCAGCAGCCCAAGGACTAGCGGGGGGGAGACCCAGTACTTC. This sequence encodes CASSPRTSGGETQYF.

The gene calls are TRBV5-4 and TRBJ2-5; D remains ambiguous. There are 14 residues in the CDR3. The V end was cut by 0 bases, the J end by 6 bases, with 12 bases between. Germline V gene data show CDR1 as SGHNT and CDR2 as YYREEE (reference sequence). CDR3 nucleotide sequence: TGTGCCAGCAGCTTGGGAGGAATCAAGAAGACCCAGTACTTC. Protein: CASSLGGIKKTQYF.